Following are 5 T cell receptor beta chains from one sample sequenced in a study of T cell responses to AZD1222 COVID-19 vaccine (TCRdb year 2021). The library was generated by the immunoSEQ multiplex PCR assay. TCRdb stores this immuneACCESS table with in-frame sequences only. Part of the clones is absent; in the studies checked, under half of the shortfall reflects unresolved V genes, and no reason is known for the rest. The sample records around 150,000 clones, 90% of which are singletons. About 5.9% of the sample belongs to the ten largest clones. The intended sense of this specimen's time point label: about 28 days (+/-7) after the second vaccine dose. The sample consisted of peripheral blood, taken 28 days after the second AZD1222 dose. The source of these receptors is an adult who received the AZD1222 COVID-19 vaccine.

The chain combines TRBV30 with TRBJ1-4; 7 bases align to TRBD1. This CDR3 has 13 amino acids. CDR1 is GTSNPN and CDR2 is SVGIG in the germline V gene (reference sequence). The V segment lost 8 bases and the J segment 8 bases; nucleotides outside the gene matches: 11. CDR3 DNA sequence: TGTGCCGCGAACAGGGGCGTGAGGGAAAAACTGTTTTTT. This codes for CAANRGVREKLFF.

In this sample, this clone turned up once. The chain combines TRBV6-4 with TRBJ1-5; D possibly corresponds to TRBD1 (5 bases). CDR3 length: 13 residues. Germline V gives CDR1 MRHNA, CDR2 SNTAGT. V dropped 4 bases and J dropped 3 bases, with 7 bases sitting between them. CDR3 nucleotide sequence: TGTGCCAGCAGTGGAGGGGCCAATCAGCCCCAGCATTTT. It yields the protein CASSGGANQPQHF.

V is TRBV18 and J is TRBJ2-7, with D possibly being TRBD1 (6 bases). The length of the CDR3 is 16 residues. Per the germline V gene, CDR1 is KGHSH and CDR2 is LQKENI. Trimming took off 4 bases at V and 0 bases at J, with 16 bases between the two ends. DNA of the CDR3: TGTGCCAGCTCACTCGACAGGCGCCGGAACTCCTACGAGCAGTACTTC. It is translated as CASSLDRRRNSYEQYF.

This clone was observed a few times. The chain's CDR3 is CASSPRQLAGGRYNEQFF. The CDR3 DNA sequence: TGTGCCAGCAGCCCCCGACAACTAGCGGGGGGGAGGTACAATGAGCAGTTCTTC. The chain is built from TRBV7-9 and TRBJ2-1; 13 bases map to TRBD2. J gave up 4 bases and V 5 bases, and 11 bases lay outside the gene matches. The CDR3 extends over 18 amino acids. From germline, CDR1 is SEHNR and CDR2 FQNEAQ (reference sequence).

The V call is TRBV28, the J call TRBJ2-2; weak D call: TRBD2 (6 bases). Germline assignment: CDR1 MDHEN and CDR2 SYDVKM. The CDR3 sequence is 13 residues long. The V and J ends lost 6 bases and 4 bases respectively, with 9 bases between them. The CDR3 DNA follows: TGTGCCAGCAGACACGGGAGCACCGGGGAGCTGTTTTTT. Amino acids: CASRHGSTGELFF.